Shown below are 27 T cell receptor beta chains from a single sample sequenced in a study of post-analysis software for immune sequencing data. Study results and caveats: About five TRBV segments were more frequent in patients than controls; TRBV5-6, TRBV5-1 and TRBV20-1 belonged to this group.

cDNA libraries of TCR beta carried unique molecular identifiers. TCRdb processed the PCR reads anew with MiXCR; each CDR3 protein has one entry. Among hundreds of thousands of distinct CDR3 sequences, around 50% were seen once, and the ten largest hold approximately 4.5%. No antigen has been assigned to these receptors. The sample taken for sequencing was blood. The receptors derive from a girl under 18 with multiple sclerosis.

This clonotype showed up just a few times. V usage is TRBV29-1 and J usage is TRBJ2-1, with D possibly TRBD2 on 6 matching bases. The length of the CDR3 is 13 residues. The germline V gene has CDR1 SQVTM and CDR2 ANQGSEA. V shed 7 bases and J shed 2 bases, with 12 bases lying between them. The CDR3 here is CSGGVGPYNEQFF. The CDR3 DNA reads TGCAGCGGGGGGGTGGGCCCCTACAATGAGCAGTTCTTC.

The J gene is TRBJ2-5, the V gene TRBV5-1; weak D call: TRBD1 (5 bases). The CDR3 runs to 14 residues. Trimming removed 6 bases at V and 2 bases at J, with 14 bases between. Germline V CDR1 and CDR2: SGHRS, YFSETQ. CDR3 sequence reads: CASNSGQWQETQYF. The CDR3 DNA reads as TGCGCCAGCAACTCCGGACAATGGCAAGAGACCCAGTACTTC. The variable domain in full, completed from reference TRBV5-1 and TRBJ2-5, reads KAGVTQTPRYLIKTRGQQVTLSCSPISGHRSVSWYQQTPGQGLQFLFEYFSETQRNKGNFPGRFSGRQFSNSRSEMNVSTLELGDSALYLCASNSGQWQETQYFGPGTRLLVL.

This clonotype showed up just a few times. J is TRBJ1-3 and V is TRBV29-1; D unresolved. Germline V gene data show CDR1 as SQVTM and CDR2 as ANQGSEA. The CDR3 contains 11 residues. The V and J ends lost 6 bases and 4 bases respectively, with 7 bases between them. CDR3 nucleotide sequence: TGCAGCGTCTCCAACGGAAACACCATATATTTT. Translation gives CSVSNGNTIYF.

V usage is TRBV2 and J usage is TRBJ2-6, with D uncertain. V gave up 10 bases and J gave up 0 bases, with 19 bases separating them. Germline CDR1 and CDR2: SNHLY and FYNNEI. CDR3 length: 17 residues. The CDR3 region is CATKAVAPLSGANVLTF. DNA for the CDR3: TGTGCCACCAAAGCAGTCGCCCCTCTCTCTGGGGCCAACGTCCTGACTTTC.

The gene calls are TRBV5-6 and TRBJ1-4; unclear D gene. Germline-derived CDR1 and CDR2 are SGHDT and YYEEEE. The CDR3 has 14 residues. The V and J ends lost 4 bases and 8 bases respectively, with 15 bases between them. The chain's CDR3 is CASSDVGGEEKLFF. CDR3 coding DNA: TGTGCCAGCAGCGACGTGGGAGGTGAAGAAAAACTGTTTTTT.

The rearrangement joins TRBV3-1 to TRBJ2-5, with 8 positions matching TRBD2. V shed 2 bases and J 0 bases; nucleotides not matched to a gene: 14. Germline V gene lookup returns CDR1 LGHDT and CDR2 YNNKEL (reference sequence). The CDR3 sequence is 19 residues long. The CDR3 sequence is CASSQTRSGRGAHQETQYF. As DNA, the CDR3 is TGTGCCAGCAGCCAAACTCGATCGGGGCGGGGGGCCCACCAAGAGACCCAGTACTTC.

J is TRBJ2-7 and V is TRBV5-1; either TRBD1 or TRBD2 may supply D (6 bases each). The CDR3 length is 15 residues. The germline CDR1 and CDR2 sequences are SGHRS and YFSETQ. Trimming removed 4 bases from V and 2 bases from J, with 16 bases in between. DNA for the CDR3: TGCGCCAGCAGCCCGAACGGGGGCGGCGCCTACGAGCAGTACTTC. This translates into CASSPNGGGAYEQYF.

This chain joins TRBV12-3 or TRBV12-4 and TRBJ1-4; possibly TRBD1 for D (6 bases). The length of the CDR3 is 16 residues. V was pared by 1 base and J by 3 bases, with 12 bases between. The CDR3 DNA reads TGTGCCAGCAGTTTAGGAGGACAGCGGGCTAATGAAAAACTGTTTTTT. Amino acids: CASSLGGQRANEKLFF.

This sequence joins TRBV12-5 and TRBJ1-4, with D uncertain. CDR1 and CDR2 from the germline V gene are LGHNT and FRNRAP. V was shortened by 2 bases and J by 7 bases, with 5 bases between the two germline ends. The CDR3 has 12 residues. The CDR3 DNA follows: TGTGCTAGTGGTTTGCAGAGTGAAAAACTGTTTTTT. Its translation: CASGLQSEKLFF.

For this clonotype: The junction shows a germline mismatch at one end, possibly a read error. The V call is TRBV7-7, the J call TRBJ2-4; D assignment may be TRBD1 or TRBD2 (6 bases each). The CDR3 extends over 13 amino acids. Germline CDR1 is SSHAT and CDR2 is FNYEAQ (reference sequence). The CDR3 nucleotides read TGTGCTAGCAGCAAAGGGGGTCCGGGGGAGCAGTACTTC. Protein product: CASSKGGPGEQYF.

The V gene is TRBV5-5, the J gene TRBJ1-5; D remains ambiguous. With 4 bases removed from V and 7 bases from J, the gap between germline ends came to 12 bases. CDR3 length equals 13 residues. Looked up from germline, CDR1 is SGHKS and CDR2 is YYEKEE (reference sequence). In DNA form, the CDR3 reads TGTGCCAGCAGCCAGACAACCCGACAGCCCCAGCATTTT. Translated: CASSQTTRQPQHF. Filled out from reference TRBV5-5 and TRBJ1-5, the complete variable domain reads DAGVTQSPTHLIKTRGQQVTLRCSPISGHKSVSWYQQVLGQGPQFIFQYYEKEERGRGNFPDRFSARQFPNYSSELNVNALLLGDSALYLCASSQTTRQPQHFGDGTRLSIL.

The V call is TRBV3-1, the J call TRBJ2-1; 7 bases line up with TRBD1. V gave up 6 bases and J gave up 8 bases; unmatched junction bases: 10. Looked up from germline, CDR1 is LGHDT and CDR2 is YNNKEL (reference sequence). There are 14 residues in the CDR3. CDR3 nucleotides: TGTGCCAGCAGGCTAGACAGGGTCAAGCATGAGCAGTTCTTC. Protein sequence: CASRLDRVKHEQFF.

This clonotype has a handful of counts. The chain joins TRBV7-2 to TRBJ2-5; 10 bases line up with TRBD1. This CDR3 has 14 amino acids. Germline values: CDR1 SGHTA, CDR2 FQGNSA. J lost 8 bases, V lost 7 bases, and 10 bases had no gene match. Here the CDR3 DNA reads TGTGCCAGCACCTCAGGACAGGGGGGGGATACCCAGTACTTC. Residues: CASTSGQGGDTQYF.

In DNA, the CDR3 is TGCGCCAGCAGCTCAACGGGCGCCAATGAAAACACTGAAGCTTTCTTT. Protein sequence: CASSSTGANENTEAFF. The rearrangement joins TRBV5-1 to TRBJ1-1; D gene uncertain. In germline, CDR1 is SGHRS, CDR2 YFSETQ. The CDR3 runs to 16 residues. The V end lost 3 bases, the J end lost 2 bases, and 17 bases lay between the germline ends.

This chain connects TRBV4-1 to TRBJ2-7; the D is unclear. Trimming removed 4 bases from V and 6 bases from J, with 16 bases in between. Germline CDR1 reads MGHRA; CDR2 reads YSYEKL. The CDR3 has 14 amino acids. The CDR3: CASSPASLKLEQYF. In nucleotides, the CDR3 is TGCGCCAGCAGCCCTGCCTCCCTCAAGCTCGAGCAGTACTTC.

The rearrangement links TRBV20-1 to TRBJ2-1; 8 nucleotides line up with TRBD2. The CDR3 extends over 15 amino acids. The V and J ends lost 4 bases and 7 bases, in that order; junction bases with no gene match: 12. Germline lookup yields CDR1 DFQATT and CDR2 SNEGSKA (reference sequence). The CDR3 spells CSATLTGTRINEQFF. The CDR3 DNA is TGCAGTGCTACACTTACCGGGACTAGGATTAATGAGCAGTTCTTC.

This clonotype was observed a few times. V is TRBV29-1 and J is TRBJ2-1; D possibly uses TRBD1 or TRBD2 (6 bases each). Germline V gene sequence: CDR1 SQVTM, CDR2 ANQGSEA. V shed 7 bases and J shed 6 bases, with 22 bases lying between them. There are 15 residues in the CDR3. Here the CDR3 DNA reads TGCAGCGCCCGGGGGCGGACGGGAGACCCCAATGAGCAGTTCTTC. Encoded protein: CSARGRTGDPNEQFF.

This rearrangement joins TRBV6-9 to TRBJ2-7; D is uncertain. Deletions cut 1 base from V and 3 bases from J, with 13 bases between. This CDR3 region has 15 residues. Per germline, CDR1 MNHGY and CDR2 SVAAGI. CDR3 in amino acids: CASSYFPGPHYEQYF. The CDR3 bases are TGTGCCAGCAGTTATTTCCCAGGACCCCACTACGAGCAGTACTTC.

This clonotype has a single count. The CDR3 reads CASSPRDRGWGDTQYF. The CDR3 coding sequence is TGTGCCAGCAGCCCTCGGGACAGGGGATGGGGAGATACGCAGTATTTT. The chain uses TRBV9 and TRBJ2-3; the match to TRBD1 covers 10 bases. V was pared by 4 bases and J by 5 bases, with 10 bases of the junction left unmatched. The CDR3 runs 16 residues. Per the germline V gene, CDR1 is SGDLS and CDR2 is YYNGEE.

A remark on this clonotype: Relative to the germline gene, one junction end is altered; a read error may explain this. The CDR3 sequence is CSARDSRAGYNEQFF. For the CDR3, the DNA is TGCAGTGCTAGAGATTCTCGAGCGGGTTACAATGAACAGTTCTTC. This chain connects TRBV20-1 to TRBJ2-1, with D possibly matching TRBD2 (6 bases). The germline V gene encodes CDR1 DFQATT and CDR2 SNEGSKA (reference sequence). The CDR3 has 15 residues.

This chain joins TRBV27 and TRBJ1-1; D is undetermined. Trimming pared 3 bases from V and 5 bases from J, leaving 7 bases between. The CDR3 has 12 residues. Looked up from germline, CDR1 is MNHEY and CDR2 is SMNVEV (reference sequence). CDR3 region: CASSFGVTEAFF. CDR3 in DNA: TGTGCCAGCAGTTTTGGGGTTACTGAAGCTTTCTTT.

V is TRBV5-1 and J is TRBJ2-7; 7 nucleotides agree with TRBD2. Germline V gene lookup returns CDR1 SGHRS and CDR2 YFSETQ. Trimming cost V 2 bases and J 3 bases; bases outside gene matches: 11. CDR3 length: 16 residues. The CDR3 loop is CASSFGLTGGYYEQYF. CDR3 DNA: TGCGCCAGCAGCTTTGGGTTGACGGGAGGTTACTACGAGCAGTACTTC.

The chain carries TRBV29-1 and TRBJ2-1, with D unresolved. The length of the CDR3 is 13 residues. Between the trimmed V and J ends, which lost 4 bases and 1 base, there was a span of 8 bases. From germline, CDR1 is SQVTM and CDR2 ANQGSEA. CDR3 protein: CSVARLSYNEQFF. The CDR3 DNA reads TGCAGCGTTGCCAGGCTGTCCTACAATGAGCAGTTCTTC.

This clonotype has a handful of counts. The rearrangement links TRBV29-1 to TRBJ2-3; 9 nucleotides align to TRBD1. Per germline, CDR1 SQVTM and CDR2 ANQGSEA. The length of the CDR3 is 14 residues. Trimming removed 6 bases from V and 4 bases from J; junction bases left unmatched: 8. The CDR3 DNA sequence: TGCAGCGTGGCGACAGGGGGAATATCAGATACGCAGTATTTT. Protein: CSVATGGISDTQYF.

The chain carries TRBV27 and TRBJ2-4; no definite D call. Judging by the DNA end, TRBJ2-7 fits better; the J call may be wrong. The CDR3 covers 13 residues. Looked up from germline, CDR1 is MNHEY and CDR2 is SMNVEV (reference sequence). CDR3 amino acids: CASSLIQRDEQYF. CDR3 nucleotides: TGTGCCAGCAGTTTAATACAGAGAGACGAGCAGTACTTC.

A few counts support this clonotype. This chain joins TRBV5-6 and TRBJ2-4; the match to TRBD1 covers 10 bases. Germline-derived CDR1 and CDR2 are SGHDT and YYEEEE. The junction had 10 bases not matched to a gene; V was cut back by 4 bases and J by 3 bases. The CDR3 length is 17 residues. CDR3 bases: TGTGCCAGCAGCAGCCTGACAGGGGGCAGAGACAAAAACATTCAGTACTTC. It yields the protein CASSSLTGGRDKNIQYF. Full variable domain (remainder filled in from reference TRBV5-6 and TRBJ2-4): DAGVTQSPTHLIKTRGQQVTLRCSPKSGHDTVSWYQQALGQGPQFIFQYYEEEERQRGNFPDRFSGHQFPNYSSELNVNALLLGDSALYLCASSSLTGGRDKNIQYFGAGTRLSVL.

This clonotype occurred a few times. In nucleotides, the CDR3 is TGTGCCAGCAGCTTAGTAGGACAAGTGAACACTGAAGCTTTCTTT. Protein product: CASSLVGQVNTEAFF. The rearrangement links TRBV7-2 to TRBJ1-1, with D possibly TRBD1 on 5 matching bases. The CDR3 spans 15 residues. V gave up 1 base and J gave up 0 bases, with 9 bases separating them. Germline V CDR1 and CDR2: SGHTA, FQGNSA. Full variable domain (remainder filled in from reference TRBV7-2 and TRBJ1-1): GAGVSQSPSNKVTEKGKDVELRCDPISGHTALYWYRQSLGQGLEFLIYFQGNSAPDKSGLPSDRFSAERTGGSVSTLTIQRTQQEDSAVYLCASSLVGQVNTEAFFGQGTRLTVV.